Included here is one T cell receptor (beta chain) sequence, with context. Cohort assignment relied on participant-reported clinical history. The record originates from a study of blood T cell repertoires in COVID-19. The wider study: Collection of acute and convalescent COVID-19 samples took place in the United States, Italy and Spain. The cDNA or gDNA used as material had been derived from T cells, B-cell-depleted T cells, or PBMCs.

Original methodology: Reference gene primer amplification yielded estimated nucleated cell counts. Only in-frame clones appear in the TCRdb table, and some are missing; sequencing was by immunoSEQ multiplex PCR. For V, J and clone size, that table is used; D and trimming come from the DNA. This sample yields around 340,000 clones, of which approximately 86% are seen a single time; 4% to 5.5% belongs to the top ten. Deletions cut 0 bases from V and 1 base from J, with 7 bases between. The CDR3 runs 14 residues. Germline V gene lookup returns CDR1 SGDLS and CDR2 YYNGEE. The chain combines TRBV9 with TRBJ1-2, with D uncertain. Material: PBMCs or T cells enriched from blood (not recorded which). The sequence was obtained from a woman between 40 and 50 years old with acute COVID-19. CDR3 nucleotide sequence: TGTGCCAGCAGCGTAGCTGGTAGTAACTATGGCTACACCTTC. This gives the protein CASSVAGSNYGYTF. Together with reference TRBV9 and TRBJ1-2, the CDR3 gives the full variable domain: DSGVTQTPKHLITATGQRVTLRCSPRSGDLSVYWYQQSLDQGLQFLIQYYNGEERAKGNILERFSAQQFPDLHSELNLSSLELGDSALYFCASSVAGSNYGYTFGSGTRLTVV.